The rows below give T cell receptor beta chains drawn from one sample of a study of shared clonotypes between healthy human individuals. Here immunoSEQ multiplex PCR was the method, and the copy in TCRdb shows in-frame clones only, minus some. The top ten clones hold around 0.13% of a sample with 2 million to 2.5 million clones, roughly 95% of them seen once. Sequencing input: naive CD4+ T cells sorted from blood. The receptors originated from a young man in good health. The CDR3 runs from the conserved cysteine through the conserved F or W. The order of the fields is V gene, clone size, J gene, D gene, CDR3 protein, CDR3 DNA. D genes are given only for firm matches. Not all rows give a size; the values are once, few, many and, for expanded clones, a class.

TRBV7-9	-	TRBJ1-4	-	CASSLGRGMDEKLFF	TGTGCCAGCAGCTTGGGGCGGGGTATGGATGAAAAACTGTTTTTT
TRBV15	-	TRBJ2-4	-	CATSIGRGTKNIQYF	TGTGCCACCAGCATTGGCCGTGGAACCAAAAACATTCAGTACTTC
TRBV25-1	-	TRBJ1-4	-	CASSIGGKLFF	TGTGCCAGCAGTATAGGGGGAAAACTGTTTTTT
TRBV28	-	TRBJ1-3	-	CASSNRLDSSGNTIYF	TGTGCCAGCAGTAACCGACTTGACAGCTCTGGAAACACCATATATTTT
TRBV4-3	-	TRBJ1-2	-	CASSQVGARGYTF	TGCGCCAGCAGCCAAGTGGGGGCGCGGGGCTACACCTTC
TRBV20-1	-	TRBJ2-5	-	CSVGRGETQYF	TGCAGTGTGGGGAGAGGGGAGACCCAGTACTTC
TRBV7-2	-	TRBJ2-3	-	CASSLEEGITQYF	TGTGCCAGCAGCTTAGAAGAGGGAATAACGCAGTATTTT
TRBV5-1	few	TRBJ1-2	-	CASSPVVGADGYTF	TGCGCCAGCAGCCCGGTAGTTGGGGCGGACGGCTACACCTTC
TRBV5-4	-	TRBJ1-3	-	CASSPGPGNTIYF	TGTGCCAGCAGCCCAGGTCCCGGAAACACCATATATTTT
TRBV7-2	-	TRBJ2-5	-	CASSVVLNAGGHNTQYF	TGTGCCAGCAGCGTCGTGTTGAACGCGGGCGGCCATAATACCCAGTACTTC
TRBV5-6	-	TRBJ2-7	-	CASSGAGHTYEQYF	TGTGCCAGCTCTGGAGCGGGACATACCTACGAGCAGTACTTC
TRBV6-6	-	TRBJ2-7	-	CASGGGGYEQYF	TGTGCCAGCGGAGGGGGTGGCTACGAGCAGTACTTC
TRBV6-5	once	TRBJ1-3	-	CASSYAGTSGNTIYF	TGTGCCAGCAGTTACGCCGGTACCTCTGGAAACACCATATATTTT
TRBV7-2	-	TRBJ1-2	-	CASSLSGLGYGYTF	TGTGCCAGCAGCTTAAGTGGACTTGGCTATGGCTACACCTTC
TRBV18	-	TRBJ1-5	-	CASHLGSNQPQHF	TGTGCCAGCCACTTGGGGAGCAATCAGCCCCAGCATTTT
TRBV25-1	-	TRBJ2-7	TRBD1	CASTRGQVFHEQYF	TGTGCCAGCACTCGGGGACAGGTTTTCCACGAGCAGTACTTC
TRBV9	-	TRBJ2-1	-	CASSVPSTGFNEQFF	TGTGCCAGCAGCGTCCCTTCGACGGGGTTCAATGAGCAGTTCTTC
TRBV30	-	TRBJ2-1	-	CAWSAGELTNEQFF	TGTGCCTGGAGTGCGGGGGAATTGACAAATGAGCAGTTCTTC
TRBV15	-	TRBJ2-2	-	CATSRGGNTGELFF	TGTGCCACCAGCAGAGGAGGGAACACCGGGGAGCTGTTTTTT
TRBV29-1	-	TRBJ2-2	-	CSVKGSGELFF	TGCAGCGTCAAGGGGAGCGGGGAGCTGTTTTTT
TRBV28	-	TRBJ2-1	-	CASSLAGLAGNEQFF	TGTGCCAGCAGTCTTGCTGGGCTAGCTGGCAATGAGCAGTTCTTC
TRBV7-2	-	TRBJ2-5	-	CASSSAGLNQETQYF	TGTGCCAGCAGCTCCGCCGGACTGAACCAAGAGACCCAGTACTTC
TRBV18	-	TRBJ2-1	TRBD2	CASSRLSGRDYNEQFF	TGTGCCAGCTCACGACTTAGCGGGAGGGACTACAATGAGCAGTTCTTC
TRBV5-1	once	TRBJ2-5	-	CASSLGDRQETQYF	TGCGCCAGCAGCTTGGGGGACCGGCAAGAGACCCAGTACTTC
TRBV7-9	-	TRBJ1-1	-	CASSFREGLANTEAFF	TGTGCCAGCAGCTTCCGGGAGGGGCTAGCGAACACTGAAGCTTTCTTT
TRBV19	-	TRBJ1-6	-	CASSIEGQGTSPLHF	TGTGCCAGTAGTATTGAGGGCCAGGGAACCTCACCCCTCCACTTT
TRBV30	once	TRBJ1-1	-	CAWSPSSREAFF	TGTGCCTGGAGTCCCTCCAGCCGTGAAGCTTTCTTT
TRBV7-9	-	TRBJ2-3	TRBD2	CASSLMSGGTDTQYF	TGTGCCAGCAGCTTGATGAGCGGGGGGACAGATACGCAGTATTTT
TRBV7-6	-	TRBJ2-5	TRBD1	CASSPGQQETQYF	TGTGCCAGCAGCCCGGGACAGCAAGAGACCCAGTACTTC
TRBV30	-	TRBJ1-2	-	CAWSQGRNYGYTF	TGTGCCTGGAGTCAAGGGAGAAACTATGGCTACACCTTC
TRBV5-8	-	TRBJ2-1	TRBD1	CASRVTGAERTLSYNEQFF	TGTGCCAGCAGAGTGACAGGGGCTGAACGCACGCTATCCTACAATGAGCAGTTCTTC
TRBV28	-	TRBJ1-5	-	CASSLGGGAQPQHF	TGTGCCAGCAGTTTGGGAGGTGGGGCCCAGCCCCAGCATTTT
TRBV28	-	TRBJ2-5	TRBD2	CASSLTGGTKETQYF	TGTGCCAGCAGCCTGACGGGGGGAACAAAAGAGACCCAGTACTTC
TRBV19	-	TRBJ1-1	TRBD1	CASSIDPGQGTEAFF	TGTGCCAGTAGTATTGACCCGGGACAGGGAACTGAAGCTTTCTTT
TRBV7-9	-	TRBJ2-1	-	CASSFSGRSSYNEQFF	TGTGCCAGCAGCTTCAGCGGTCGGAGCTCCTACAATGAGCAGTTCTTC
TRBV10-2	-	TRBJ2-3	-	CASSEMTSTDTQYF	TGCGCCAGCAGTGAGATGACTAGCACAGATACGCAGTATTTT
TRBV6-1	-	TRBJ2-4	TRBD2	CASSEFGLAGAMGNIQYF	TGTGCCAGCAGTGAATTCGGCCTAGCGGGAGCCATGGGGAACATTCAGTACTTC
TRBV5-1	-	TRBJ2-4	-	CASSLEGSVFNIQYF	TGCGCCAGCAGTTTGGAGGGGTCAGTTTTCAACATTCAGTACTTC
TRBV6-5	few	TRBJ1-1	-	CASSYSRNTEAFF	TGTGCCAGCAGTTACTCTCGAAACACTGAAGCTTTCTTT
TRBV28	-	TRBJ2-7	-	CASSSTGSPDYEQYF	TGTGCCAGCAGTTCCACAGGGTCACCAGACTACGAGCAGTACTTC
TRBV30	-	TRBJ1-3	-	CAWSGGLLGSGNTIYF	TGTGCCTGGAGCGGGGGGCTCCTTGGCTCTGGAAACACCATATATTTT
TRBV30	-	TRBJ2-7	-	CAWNQARWYEQYF	TGTGCCTGGAATCAGGCCAGGTGGTACGAGCAGTACTTC
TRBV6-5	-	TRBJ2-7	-	CASSQGVSYEQYF	TGTGCCAGCAGCCAGGGTGTCTCCTACGAGCAGTACTTC
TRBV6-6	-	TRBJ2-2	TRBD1	CAVSGTGGTGELFF	TGTGCCGTTTCCGGGACAGGGGGAACCGGGGAGCTGTTTTTT
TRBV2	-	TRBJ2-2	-	CASHRTATGELFF	TGTGCCAGTCACCGGACGGCGACCGGGGAGCTGTTTTTT
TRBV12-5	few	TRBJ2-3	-	CASGLVDTQYF	TGTGCTAGTGGTTTGGTAGATACGCAGTATTTT
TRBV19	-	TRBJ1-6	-	CASSPVAGTYNSPLHF	TGTGCCAGTAGTCCTGTGGCCGGGACCTATAATTCACCCCTCCACTTT
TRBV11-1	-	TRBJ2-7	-	CASSSTGFGVRYEQYF	TGTGCCAGCAGCTCCACAGGGTTTGGGGTTCGCTACGAGCAGTACTTC
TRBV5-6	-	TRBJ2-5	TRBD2	CASSLRSLAEGGETQYF	TGTGCCAGCAGCTTGAGAAGCTTAGCGGAGGGAGGGGAGACCCAGTACTTC
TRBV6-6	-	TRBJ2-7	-	CASTQGNSYEQYF	TGTGCCAGCACCCAAGGGAACTCCTACGAGCAGTACTTC
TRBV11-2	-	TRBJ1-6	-	CASSPDGGRASPLHF	TGTGCCAGCAGCCCAGATGGGGGGAGGGCTTCACCCCTCCACTTT
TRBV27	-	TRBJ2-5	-	CASSLSASVGSETQYF	TGTGCCAGCAGTTTATCGGCGTCAGTAGGTTCGGAGACCCAGTACTTC
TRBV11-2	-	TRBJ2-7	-	CASSPRGAGLSYEQYF	TGTGCCAGCAGCCCCCGTGGGGCAGGGCTTTCCTACGAGCAGTACTTC
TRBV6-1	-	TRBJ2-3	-	CASPAGGTDTQYF	TGTGCCAGCCCCGCTGGGGGCACAGATACGCAGTATTTT
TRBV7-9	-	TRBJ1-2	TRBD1	CASSLVPGTEANYGYTF	TGTGCCAGCAGCTTAGTGCCCGGGACAGAAGCTAACTATGGCTACACCTTC